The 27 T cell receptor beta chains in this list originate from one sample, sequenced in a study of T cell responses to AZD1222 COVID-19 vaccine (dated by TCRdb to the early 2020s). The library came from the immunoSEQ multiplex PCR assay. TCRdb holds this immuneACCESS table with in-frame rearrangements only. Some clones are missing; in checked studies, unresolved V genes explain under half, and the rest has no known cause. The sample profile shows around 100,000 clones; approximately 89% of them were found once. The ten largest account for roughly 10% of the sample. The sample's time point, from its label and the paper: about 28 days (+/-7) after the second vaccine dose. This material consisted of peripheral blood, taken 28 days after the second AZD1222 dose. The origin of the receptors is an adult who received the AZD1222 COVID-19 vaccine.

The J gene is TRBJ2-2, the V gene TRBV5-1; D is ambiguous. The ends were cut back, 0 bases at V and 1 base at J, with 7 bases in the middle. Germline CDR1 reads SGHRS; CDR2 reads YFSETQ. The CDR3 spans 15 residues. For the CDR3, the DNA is TGCGCCAGCAGCTTGGCCAACCTGAACACCGGGGAGCTGTTTTTT. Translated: CASSLANLNTGELFF.

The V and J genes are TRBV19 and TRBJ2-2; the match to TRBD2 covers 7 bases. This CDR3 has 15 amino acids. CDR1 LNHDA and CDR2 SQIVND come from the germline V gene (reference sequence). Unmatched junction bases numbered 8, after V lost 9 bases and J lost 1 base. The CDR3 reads CASRTGGVNTGELFF. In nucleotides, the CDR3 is TGTGCCAGCCGGACGGGAGGAGTGAACACCGGGGAGCTGTTTTTT.

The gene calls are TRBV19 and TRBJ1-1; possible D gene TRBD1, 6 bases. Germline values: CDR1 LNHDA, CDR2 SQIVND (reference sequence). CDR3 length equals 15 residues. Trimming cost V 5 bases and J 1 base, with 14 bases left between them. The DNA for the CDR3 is TGTGCCAGTAGTTCTGGCCCGACAGGGAACACTGAAGCTTTCTTT. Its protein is CASSSGPTGNTEAFF.

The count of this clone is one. The CDR3 loop is CASSLASGSNTGELFF. DNA of the CDR3: TGTGCCAGCAGCTTGGCGTCAGGGTCGAACACCGGGGAGCTGTTTTTT. The chain is built from TRBV5-6 and TRBJ2-2; maybe TRBD1 (5 bases). V shed 0 bases and J shed 0 bases, with 9 bases lying between them. Germline CDR1 reads SGHDT; CDR2 reads YYEEEE. The CDR3 totals 16 residues. The full variable domain, its missing parts supplied by reference TRBV5-6 and TRBJ2-2, is DAGVTQSPTHLIKTRGQQVTLRCSPKSGHDTVSWYQQALGQGPQFIFQYYEEEERQRGNFPDRFSGHQFPNYSSELNVNALLLGDSALYLCASSLASGSNTGELFFGEGSRLTVL.

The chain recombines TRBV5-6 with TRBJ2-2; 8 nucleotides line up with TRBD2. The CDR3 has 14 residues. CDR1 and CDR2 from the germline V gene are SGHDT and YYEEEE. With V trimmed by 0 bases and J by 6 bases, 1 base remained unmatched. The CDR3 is CASSLAGGAGELFF. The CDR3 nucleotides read TGTGCCAGCAGCTTGGCCGGGGGGGCCGGGGAGCTGTTTTTT.

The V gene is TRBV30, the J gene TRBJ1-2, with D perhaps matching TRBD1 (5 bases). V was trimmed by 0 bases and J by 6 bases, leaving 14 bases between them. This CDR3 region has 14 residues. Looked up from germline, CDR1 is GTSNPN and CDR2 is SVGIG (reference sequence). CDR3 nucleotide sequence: TGTGCCTGGAGTGTAATAGTGGGACCCAATGGCTACACCTTC. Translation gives CAWSVIVGPNGYTF.

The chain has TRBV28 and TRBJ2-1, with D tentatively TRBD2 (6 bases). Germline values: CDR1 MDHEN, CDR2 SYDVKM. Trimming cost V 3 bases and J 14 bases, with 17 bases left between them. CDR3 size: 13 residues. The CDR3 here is CASSLGLAREEFF. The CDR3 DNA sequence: TGTGCCAGCAGTTTGGGGCTAGCGAGGGAGGAGTTCTTC.

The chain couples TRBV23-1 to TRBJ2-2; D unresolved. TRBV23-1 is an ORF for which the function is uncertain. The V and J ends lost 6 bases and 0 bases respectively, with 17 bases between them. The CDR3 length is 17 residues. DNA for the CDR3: TGCGCCAGCAGAAAACATCAGAGTTCCGCGAACACCGGGGAGCTGTTTTTT. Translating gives CASRKHQSSANTGELFF.

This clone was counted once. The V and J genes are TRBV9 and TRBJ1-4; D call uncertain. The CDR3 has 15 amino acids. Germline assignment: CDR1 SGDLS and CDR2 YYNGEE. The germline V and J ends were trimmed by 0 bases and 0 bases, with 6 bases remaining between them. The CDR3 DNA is TGTGCCAGCAGCGTAGAGCCAGCAACTAATGAAAAACTGTTTTTT. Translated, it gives CASSVEPATNEKLFF.

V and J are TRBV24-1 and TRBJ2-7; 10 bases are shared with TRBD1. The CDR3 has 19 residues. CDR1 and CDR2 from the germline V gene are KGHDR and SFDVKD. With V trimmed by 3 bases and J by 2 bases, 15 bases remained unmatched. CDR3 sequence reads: CATSDTPGRGQGETYEQYF. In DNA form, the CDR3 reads TGTGCCACCAGTGATACCCCGGGCAGAGGACAGGGGGAGACCTACGAGCAGTACTTC.

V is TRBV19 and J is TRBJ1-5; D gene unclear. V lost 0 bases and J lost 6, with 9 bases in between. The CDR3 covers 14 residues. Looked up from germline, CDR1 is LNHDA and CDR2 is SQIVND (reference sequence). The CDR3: CASSIDEGSQPQHF. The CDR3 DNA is TGTGCCAGTAGTATAGATGAGGGTAGTCAGCCCCAGCATTTT.

The DNA for the CDR3 is TGTGCCAGCAGCGTAGAAGGGGCCGGGGGCTATGGCTACACCTTC. Residues: CASSVEGAGGYGYTF. The chain has TRBV9 and TRBJ1-2, with D tentatively TRBD1 (5 bases). CDR1 and CDR2 from the germline V gene are SGDLS and YYNGEE. The CDR3 has 15 amino acids. V lost 0 bases and J 4 bases, leaving 13 bases between the germline ends.

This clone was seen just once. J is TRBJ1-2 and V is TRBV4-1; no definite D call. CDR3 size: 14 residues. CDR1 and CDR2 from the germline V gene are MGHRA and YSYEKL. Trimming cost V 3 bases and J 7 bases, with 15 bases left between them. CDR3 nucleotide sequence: TGCGCCAGCAGCCAGGACTTTTCGAGCGGTGGCTACACCTTC. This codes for CASSQDFSSGGYTF.

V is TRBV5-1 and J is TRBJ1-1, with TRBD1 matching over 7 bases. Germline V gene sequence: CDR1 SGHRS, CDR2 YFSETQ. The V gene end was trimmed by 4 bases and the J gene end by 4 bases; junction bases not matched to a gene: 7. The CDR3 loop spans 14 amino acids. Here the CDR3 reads CASSPGQSLTEAFF. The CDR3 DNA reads TGCGCCAGCAGCCCGGGACAGAGCCTCACTGAAGCTTTCTTT.

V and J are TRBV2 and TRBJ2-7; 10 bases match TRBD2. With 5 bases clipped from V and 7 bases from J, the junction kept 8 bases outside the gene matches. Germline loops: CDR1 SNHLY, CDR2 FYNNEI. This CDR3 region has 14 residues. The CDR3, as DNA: TGTGCCAGCAGTACTCTAGCGGGGGCAGGGGAGCAGTACTTC. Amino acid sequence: CASSTLAGAGEQYF.

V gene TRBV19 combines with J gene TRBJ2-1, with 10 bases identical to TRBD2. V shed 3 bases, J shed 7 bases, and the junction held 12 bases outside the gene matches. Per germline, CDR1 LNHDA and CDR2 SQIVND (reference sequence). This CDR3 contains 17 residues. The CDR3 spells CASSIKGSGGAGNEQFF. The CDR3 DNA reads TGTGCCAGTAGTATTAAGGGCAGCGGGGGGGCTGGAAATGAGCAGTTCTTC.

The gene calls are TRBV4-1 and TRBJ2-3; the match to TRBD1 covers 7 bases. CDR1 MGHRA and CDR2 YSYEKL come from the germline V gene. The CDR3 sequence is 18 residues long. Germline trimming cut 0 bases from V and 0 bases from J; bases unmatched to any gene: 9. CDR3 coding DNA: TGCGCCAGCAGCCAAGACCCCACCGGGACAGCTAGCACAGATACGCAGTATTTT. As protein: CASSQDPTGTASTDTQYF.

This CDR3 reads CATSREGYNRGNEQFF. CDR3 coding DNA: TGTGCCACCAGCAGAGAGGGCTATAACAGGGGAAATGAGCAGTTCTTC. The V gene is TRBV15, the J gene TRBJ2-1, with 7 positions matching TRBD1. V was clipped by 0 bases and J by 7 bases; unmatched bases: 9. This CDR3 has 16 residues. From germline, CDR1 is LNHNV and CDR2 YYDKDF (reference sequence).

The CDR3 coding sequence is TGCGCCAGCAGCCCCCGAGGCGGTGGCGGGGGCGCTGGCTATGGCTACACCTTC. Translating it yields CASSPRGGGGGAGYGYTF. The chain recombines TRBV5-1 with TRBJ1-2, with D perhaps matching TRBD1 (6 bases). V was clipped by 4 bases and J by 4 bases, with 26 bases between them. CDR3 length equals 18 residues. Germline-derived CDR1 and CDR2 are SGHRS and YFSETQ.

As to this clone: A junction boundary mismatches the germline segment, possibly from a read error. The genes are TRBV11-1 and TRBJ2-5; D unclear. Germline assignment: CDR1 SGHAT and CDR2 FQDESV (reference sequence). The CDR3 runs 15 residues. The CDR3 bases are TGTGTCAGCAGACCTCCCGGGTCCCCAGGTCAGACCCAGTACTTC. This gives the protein CVSRPPGSPGQTQYF.

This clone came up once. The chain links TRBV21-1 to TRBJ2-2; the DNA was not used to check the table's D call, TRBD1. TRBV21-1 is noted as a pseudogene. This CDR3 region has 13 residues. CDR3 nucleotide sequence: TGTGCCAGCAGCAAAGTTCATACCGGGGAGCTGTTTTTT. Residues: CASSKVHTGELFF.

CDR3 nucleotides: TGTGCCAGCTCACCACCGGGCCAGAACACTGAAGCTTTCTTT. This translates into CASSPPGQNTEAFF. The rearrangement joins TRBV18 to TRBJ1-1; no definite D call. The germline V gene encodes CDR1 KGHSH and CDR2 LQKENI. This CDR3 spans 14 amino acids. V lost 0 bases and J lost 1, with 6 bases in between.

CDR3 residues: CASSLRTSWGDEQFF. In DNA, the CDR3 is TGTGCCAGCAGCCTCCGGACTAGTTGGGGCGATGAGCAGTTCTTC. The chain combines TRBV9 with TRBJ2-1; TRBD2 aligns across 7 bases. V shed 4 bases, J shed 8 bases, and the junction held 12 bases outside the gene matches. The CDR3 totals 15 residues. Germline V lookup: CDR1 SGDLS, CDR2 YYNGEE.

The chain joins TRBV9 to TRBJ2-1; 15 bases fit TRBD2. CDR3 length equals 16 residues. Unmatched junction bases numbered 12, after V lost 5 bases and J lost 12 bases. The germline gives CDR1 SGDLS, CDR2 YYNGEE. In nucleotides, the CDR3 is TGTGCCAGCAGAGCGGGGACTAGCGGGGGGCCGGTAGGGCAGTTCTTC. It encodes CASRAGTSGGPVGQFF.

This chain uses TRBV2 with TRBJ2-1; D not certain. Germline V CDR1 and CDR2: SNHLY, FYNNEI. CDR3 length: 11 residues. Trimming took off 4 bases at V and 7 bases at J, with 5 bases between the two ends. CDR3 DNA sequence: TGTGCCAGCAGTGTACTGAATGAGCAGTTCTTC. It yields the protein CASSVLNEQFF.

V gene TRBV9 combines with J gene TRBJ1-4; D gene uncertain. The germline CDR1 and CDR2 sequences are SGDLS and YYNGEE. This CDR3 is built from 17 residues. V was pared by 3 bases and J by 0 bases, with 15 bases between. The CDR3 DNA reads TGTGCCAGCAGCGAGCAGTTAGGACTCGCAACTAATGAAAAACTGTTTTTT. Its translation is CASSEQLGLATNEKLFF.

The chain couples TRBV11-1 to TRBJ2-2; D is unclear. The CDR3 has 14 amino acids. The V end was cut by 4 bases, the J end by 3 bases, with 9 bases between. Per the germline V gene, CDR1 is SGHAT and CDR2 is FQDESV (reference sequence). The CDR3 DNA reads TGTGCCAGCAGCTCCACCCACGACACCGGGGAGCTGTTTTTT. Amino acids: CASSSTHDTGELFF.